The rows below give T cell receptor beta chains drawn from one sample of a study of cytomegalovirus exposure and HLA in healthy donors. Profiling relied on immunoSEQ multiplex PCR, and the TCRdb table lists in-frame clones only, not all of them. The sample lists about 180,000 clones; approximately 86% were seen once. Source material: PBMCs. The source of these receptors is a man aged 18 to 29 in good health and CMV-seropositive. The CDR3 runs from the conserved cysteine through the conserved F or W. D genes are given only for firm matches. Where a row states a size, it is once, few, many or the class of an expanded clone; other rows omit it.

v_call: TRBV2; d_call: .; cdr3_length: 14; clone_size: .; j_call: TRBJ1-1; cdr3_nt: TGTGCCAGCACTGATCGGGGGGCGGGCACTGAAGCTTTCTTT; cdr3_aa: CASTDRGAGTEAFF
v_call: TRBV7-9; d_call: .; cdr3_length: 14; clone_size: once; j_call: TRBJ2-7; cdr3_nt: TGTGCCAGCAGCTTAGCCGGGACTCTCTACGAGCAGTACTTC; cdr3_aa: CASSLAGTLYEQYF
v_call: TRBV2; d_call: .; cdr3_length: 16; clone_size: .; j_call: TRBJ2-5; cdr3_nt: TGTGCCAGCAGTTCCTTTACCGGGGATACCCAAGAGACCCAGTACTTC; cdr3_aa: CASSSFTGDTQETQYF
v_call: TRBV28; d_call: TRBD1; cdr3_length: 13; clone_size: .; j_call: TRBJ1-2; cdr3_nt: TGTGCCACCGGATCAAGGGACAGCGAGGGCTACACCTTC; cdr3_aa: CATGSRDSEGYTF
v_call: TRBV14; d_call: TRBD2; cdr3_length: 15; clone_size: once; j_call: TRBJ2-1; cdr3_nt: TGTGCCAGCAGCCAAGGGACTAGCGGGATGGGGGAGCAGTTCTTC; cdr3_aa: CASSQGTSGMGEQFF
v_call: TRBV28; d_call: TRBD1; cdr3_length: 14; clone_size: .; j_call: TRBJ1-4; cdr3_nt: TGTGCCAGCAGGAGAAGGGACAGGCCTGAAAAACTGTTTTTT; cdr3_aa: CASRRRDRPEKLFF
v_call: TRBV13; d_call: .; cdr3_length: 15; clone_size: once; j_call: TRBJ2-7; cdr3_nt: TGTGCCAGCAGCTTAGGCACCAGGGGCGCTTCCGAGCAGTACTTC; cdr3_aa: CASSLGTRGASEQYF
v_call: TRBV11-2; d_call: .; cdr3_length: 14; clone_size: .; j_call: TRBJ2-7; cdr3_nt: TGTGCCAGCAGCCCGACCCGGAGGCCCTACGAGCAGTACTTC; cdr3_aa: CASSPTRRPYEQYF
v_call: TRBV4-2; d_call: .; cdr3_length: 13; clone_size: .; j_call: TRBJ2-1; cdr3_nt: TGTGCCAGCAGCCCCAGCCCAGCGGGTGAGCAGTTCTTC; cdr3_aa: CASSPSPAGEQFF
v_call: TRBV4-1; d_call: .; cdr3_length: 14; clone_size: .; j_call: TRBJ1-1; cdr3_nt: TGCGCCAGCAGCCAAGATATGAGGTCTAGTGAAGCTTTCTTT; cdr3_aa: CASSQDMRSSEAFF
v_call: TRBV9; d_call: TRBD2; cdr3_length: 16; clone_size: .; j_call: TRBJ2-5; cdr3_nt: TGTGCCAGCAGCGGTTTTGGCGGGGGAGTCCAAGAGACCCAGTACTTC; cdr3_aa: CASSGFGGGVQETQYF
v_call: TRBV20-1; d_call: .; cdr3_length: 11; clone_size: .; j_call: TRBJ2-1; cdr3_nt: TGCAGTGCTAGGGGGGCTAGTGAGCAGTTCTTC; cdr3_aa: CSARGASEQFF
v_call: TRBV21-1; d_call: .; cdr3_length: 16; clone_size: .; j_call: TRBJ2-2; cdr3_nt: TGTGCCAGCAGCTCACCTATCACGGCGAACACCGGGGAGCTGTTTTTT; cdr3_aa: CASSSPITANTGELFF
v_call: TRBV5-6; d_call: TRBD2; cdr3_length: 17; clone_size: .; j_call: TRBJ2-3; cdr3_nt: TGTGCCAGCACCCCCTTCAAGGGACTAGCGGGGGGTCTTACGCAGTATTTT; cdr3_aa: CASTPFKGLAGGLTQYF
v_call: TRBV14; d_call: .; cdr3_length: 15; clone_size: .; j_call: TRBJ1-4; cdr3_nt: TGTGCCAGCAGCCCGATCGCCCACTTCGGGGAAAAACTGTTTTTT; cdr3_aa: CASSPIAHFGEKLFF
v_call: TRBV6-5; d_call: .; cdr3_length: 13; clone_size: .; j_call: TRBJ2-7; cdr3_nt: TGTGCCAGCAGTTATCGAACTGCCTACGAGCAGTACTTC; cdr3_aa: CASSYRTAYEQYF
v_call: TRBV6-1; d_call: TRBD1; cdr3_length: 13; clone_size: .; j_call: TRBJ2-3; cdr3_nt: TGTGCCAGCAGGGGACAGACCACAGATACGCAGTATTTT; cdr3_aa: CASRGQTTDTQYF
v_call: TRBV14; d_call: .; cdr3_length: 15; clone_size: .; j_call: TRBJ1-2; cdr3_nt: TGTGCCAGCAGCCAAGACGGGGGGGCAGGTTATGGCTACACCTTC; cdr3_aa: CASSQDGGAGYGYTF
v_call: TRBV27; d_call: TRBD2; cdr3_length: 15; clone_size: .; j_call: TRBJ2-3; cdr3_nt: TGTGCCAGCAGCTTTATAGCGGGGAGCACAGATACGCAGTATTTT; cdr3_aa: CASSFIAGSTDTQYF
v_call: TRBV28; d_call: .; cdr3_length: 14; clone_size: .; j_call: TRBJ1-2; cdr3_nt: TGTGCCAGCAGTCCGCAACGGAGGGGCAATGGCTACACCTTC; cdr3_aa: CASSPQRRGNGYTF
v_call: TRBV4-3; d_call: .; cdr3_length: 15; clone_size: .; j_call: TRBJ1-5; cdr3_nt: TGCGCCAGCAGCCAAGATCGACAGAGGCATCAGCCCCAGCATTTT; cdr3_aa: CASSQDRQRHQPQHF
v_call: TRBV7-2; d_call: TRBD1; cdr3_length: 14; clone_size: .; j_call: TRBJ1-1; cdr3_nt: TGTGCCAGCAGCTTACAGGGGGCGCAGACTGAAGCTTTCTTT; cdr3_aa: CASSLQGAQTEAFF
v_call: TRBV21-1; d_call: .; cdr3_length: 15; clone_size: .; j_call: TRBJ2-7; cdr3_nt: TGTGCCAGCAGGAGCCCAGGGGGCTTTACCTACGAGCAGTACTTC; cdr3_aa: CASRSPGGFTYEQYF